This is a list of T cell receptor beta chains from one sample in a study of CD8 T cells in Susac syndrome. Via MiXCR, TCRdb re-called the immunoSEQ multiplex PCR reads, giving one row per CDR3 protein. This table has approximately 120,000 distinct CDR3 sequences, more than 85% appearing once. The specimen sequenced was CD8+ T cells from PBMCs. The receptor source for this set is a human donor with multiple sclerosis. Both conserved end residues are part of each CDR3. The order of the fields is J gene, clone size, D gene, V gene, CDR3 DNA, CDR3 protein. A D gene is named only where the DNA matches it firmly. Clone size is stated in some rows and not others, as once, few, many or a class when expanded.

>TRBJ1-1|NA|TRBD1|TRBV4-1
TGCGCCAGCAGCCGTAGGACAGGGATAGGTGAAGCTTTCTTT
CASSRRTGIGEAFF
>TRBJ2-1|NA|TRBD2|TRBV9
TGTGCCAGCAGCGAGCGGGGGAGCTCCTACAATGAGCAGTTCTTC
CASSERGSSYNEQFF
>TRBJ2-7|NA|TRBD1|TRBV12-3/TRBV12-4
TGTGCCAGCACCCTTACCCCTTTTACAGGGGGAATCTACGAGCAGTACTTC
CASTLTPFTGGIYEQYF
>TRBJ2-1|once|NA|TRBV27
TGTGCCAGCAGTTTATCGACGGGGGCAGGGTACAATGAGCAGTTCTTC
CASSLSTGAGYNEQFF
>TRBJ2-3|NA|NA|TRBV12-3/TRBV12-4
TGTGCCAGCAGAGTGGACCTTGGGGATACGCAGTATTTT
CASRVDLGDTQYF
>TRBJ2-3|NA|TRBD2|TRBV4-2
TGTGCCAGCAGCCAAGATCAGCTAGCGGGAGCAGATACGCAGTATTTT
CASSQDQLAGADTQYF
>TRBJ2-1|NA|TRBD2|TRBV7-3
TGTGCCAGCAGCTTAACGGGGCTAGCGGCCTACAATGAGCAGTTCTTC
CASSLTGLAAYNEQFF
>TRBJ2-5|NA|TRBD2|TRBV4-1
TGCGCCAGCAGCCAAGAGCCCCCGTTGGGTAGCGGGGGAGGAGAGACCCAGTACTTC
CASSQEPPLGSGGGETQYF
>TRBJ2-1|NA|TRBD2|TRBV24-1
TGTGCCACCAGTGATTTAGCGGGAGCCTACAATGAGCAGTTCTTC
CATSDLAGAYNEQFF
>TRBJ1-2|NA|NA|TRBV7-9
TGTGCCAGCAGCCCTACAGGGGGCTACACCTTC
CASSPTGGYTF
>TRBJ1-5|NA|NA|TRBV4-1
TGCGCCAGCAGCCGATACCTCGGACAGAGCCAGCCCCAGCATTTT
CASSRYLGQSQPQHF
>TRBJ2-3|NA|TRBD2|TRBV7-8
TGTGCCAGCAGCCCGAAAGCGGGGCCTAGCACAGATACGCAGTATTTT
CASSPKAGPSTDTQYF
>TRBJ2-1|NA|NA|TRBV28
TGTGCCAGCAGTTTCCATTGGCGGGGAGGGGGTGAGCAGTTCTTC
CASSFHWRGGGEQFF
>TRBJ2-1|once|TRBD2|TRBV3-1
TGTGCCAGCAGCCCACGACTAGCGGGTTACAATGAGCAGTTCTTC
CASSPRLAGYNEQFF
>TRBJ1-4|once|NA|TRBV15
TGTGCCACCAGCATACGGAGCACTCGAACTAATGAAAAACTGTTTTTT
CATSIRSTRTNEKLFF
>TRBJ2-3|NA|TRBD2|TRBV30
TGTGCCTGGAGTGTACAGCGGGGGGGCCCAGATACGCAGTATTTT
CAWSVQRGGPDTQYF
>TRBJ1-4|NA|NA|TRBV4-1
TGCGCCAGCAGCGAAATCGGGGGTGTAGAGGAAAAACTGTTTTTT
CASSEIGGVEEKLFF
>TRBJ1-4|NA|NA|TRBV19
TGTGCCAGTAGTAACAGGCAACGGACGAAGGGAAAACTGTTTTTT
CASSNRQRTKGKLFF
>TRBJ1-5|NA|TRBD1|TRBV27
TGTGCCAGCAGTATGACAGGGATGAAGCCCCAGCATTTT
CASSMTGMKPQHF
>TRBJ1-2|NA|NA|TRBV27
TGTGCCAGCAGTTTATCCCCCTCCTATGGCTACACCTTC
CASSLSPSYGYTF
>TRBJ2-5|NA|NA|TRBV12-5
TGTGCTAGTGGTCCATGGACCTTACAAGAGACCCAGTACTTC
CASGPWTLQETQYF
>TRBJ2-3|NA|TRBD2|TRBV6-4
TGTGCCAGCAGTGACGGCGGGAGTGGTGCAGATACGCAGTATTTT
CASSDGGSGADTQYF
>TRBJ2-3|once|TRBD2|TRBV27
TGTGCCAGCAGTTTATCGGTAGCGGGTCCGCAGTATTTT
CASSLSVAGPQYF
>TRBJ2-1|NA|NA|TRBV9
TGTGCCAGCAGCGTAGCCCGGGAACTAGTCCGTATCAATGAGCAGTTCTTC
CASSVARELVRINEQFF
>TRBJ1-2|NA|TRBD1|TRBV28
TGTGCCAGCAGCCTCGACAGGGAAAGTGACTATGGCTACACCTTC
CASSLDRESDYGYTF
>TRBJ1-2|NA|NA|TRBV20-1
TGCAGTGCTTCTGGGGTCCCCACCTATGGCTACACCTTC
CSASGVPTYGYTF
>TRBJ1-5|NA|NA|TRBV6-1
TGTGCCAGCAGTGAAGGTTACGGAGTGAGTCTCCAGCATTTT
CASSEGYGVSLQHF
>TRBJ1-2|NA|TRBD1|TRBV2
TGTGCCAGCAGTGAACGGGACAGGACGCCTAACTATGGCTACACCTTC
CASSERDRTPNYGYTF
>TRBJ2-3|NA|NA|TRBV27
TGTGCCAGCAGTTGGAGCTGGGGAGCAGATACGCAGTATTTT
CASSWSWGADTQYF
>TRBJ2-5|NA|NA|TRBV5-6
TGTGCCAGCAGCTATCGGGTCCAAGAGACCCAGTACTTC
CASSYRVQETQYF
>TRBJ2-1|NA|NA|TRBV9
TGTGCCAGCAGCGTAGTCGGTAGAGGCCCTAGCAACTCCTACAATGAGCAGTTCTTC
CASSVVGRGPSNSYNEQFF
>TRBJ2-7|NA|NA|TRBV20-1
TGCAGTGCGAAACTTGCCACCTACGAGCAGTACTTC
CSAKLATYEQYF
>TRBJ1-1|NA|NA|TRBV7-9
TGTGCCAGCAGCTTAAGGGGAGGGGTGAACACTGAAGCTTTCTTT
CASSLRGGVNTEAFF
>TRBJ2-7|NA|TRBD1|TRBV4-2
TGTGCCAGCAGCCAAGAACAGGGGATCTCCTACGAGCAGTACTTC
CASSQEQGISYEQYF
>TRBJ2-2|NA|NA|TRBV9
TGTGCCAGCAGCGCAATGGGCGGGACAAACGGGGAGCTGTTTTTT
CASSAMGGTNGELFF
>TRBJ1-1|once|NA|TRBV5-1
TGCGCCAGCAGCTTCGCAGGGTATCTAGCTGAAGCTTTCTTT
CASSFAGYLAEAFF
>TRBJ1-1|once|NA|TRBV7-7
TGTGCCAGCAGCCCCCGACTCATGAACACTGAAGCTTTCTTT
CASSPRLMNTEAFF
>TRBJ2-5|once|NA|TRBV28
TGTGCCAGTAGCAGGGGGGAGGAAGAGACCCAGTACTTC
CASSRGEEETQYF
>TRBJ2-2|NA|NA|TRBV27
TGTGCCAGCAGTTTAAGCGGGCAGGGTGGTACCGGGGAGCTGTTTTTT
CASSLSGQGGTGELFF
>TRBJ2-1|NA|NA|TRBV21-1
TGTGCCAGCAGCCCCCCCCGGCAGGTGTACAATGAGCAGTTCTTC
CASSPPRQVYNEQFF
>TRBJ1-1|NA|NA|TRBV30
TGTGCCTGGAGGTGGGCAGGGTACACTGAAGCTTTCTTT
CAWRWAGYTEAFF
>TRBJ1-1|once|NA|TRBV5-1
TGCGCCAGCACACCAGGGGATTGGATGGGCCCCGGGGATGAAGCTTTCTTT
CASTPGDWMGPGDEAFF
>TRBJ2-3|NA|NA|TRBV4-1
TGCGCCAGCAGCCAAGAGGATCGTCCAGATACGCAGTATTTT
CASSQEDRPDTQYF
>TRBJ2-5|NA|NA|TRBV28
TGTGCCAGCAGGGTGGGGCGGAGCCAAGAGACCCAGTACTTC
CASRVGRSQETQYF
>TRBJ1-1|few|NA|TRBV6-1
TGTGCCAGCCCGGGAGGGCGAACTGAAGCTTTCTTT
CASPGGRTEAFF